This T cell receptor beta chain was captured by sequencing in a study of shared clonotypes between healthy human individuals. Study-level findings and limits: Generally, naive subsets (rather than memory subsets) showed larger estimated richness. Sharing across four donors was highest in naive CD4 (about 5%) and lowest in memory CD8 (roughly 0.4%). Some clonotypes were shared by all four sorted-subset donors, while others were not shared. The non-shared ones had lower generation probabilities than the shared ones.

It was CD45RO-negative cells, positively selected for CCR7, that made up naive CD8 cells, with terminally differentiated effector memory CD45RA+ cells excluded. The ends lost 3 bases at V and 4 bases at J; junction bases unmatched: 3. Looked up from germline, CDR1 is SGHAT and CDR2 is FQNNGV. This CDR3 has 14 amino acids. On this clone: Its antigen is undetermined.

TCRdb's copy holds only in-frame clones and misses some; the assay was immunoSEQ multiplex PCR. The sample holds under 700,000 clones; about 95% are singletons and the top ten take 0.11%. This clonotype was sampled from a woman aged 30 to 39 in good health. The sample consisted of naive CD8+ T cells sorted from blood. The V and J genes are TRBV11-2 and TRBJ2-7; 10 positions agree with TRBD2. CDR3 DNA sequence: TGTGCCAGCAGCTTCGGACTAGCGGTGTACGAGCAGTACTTC. Encoded protein: CASSFGLAVYEQYF.